These T cell receptor beta chains were read from a single sample in a study of T-cell memory formation after mild COVID-19. TCRdb re-derived calls from the 5' RACE reads in MiXCR, one entry per CDR3 protein. The sample records approximately 500,000 distinct CDR3 sequences, about 23% being singletons. The specimen sequenced was PBMCs or a T cell subset sorted from them (not recorded which). The origin of the receptors is an adult woman who had mild COVID-19 (a few samples of this study predate the infection). Cell type and time point are not known. Each CDR3 is given without its conserved first and last residue.

TRBJ1-1 | TRBV7-2 | ASSPTSTEAF
TRBJ2-1 | TRBV6-4 | ASSEGSGDYNEQF
TRBJ1-1 | TRBV5-1 | ASSLGTGYMNTEAF
TRBJ1-5 | TRBV7-9 | ASSLASGGGNQPQH
TRBJ2-7 | TRBV10-3 | AISPPGMYRSYEQY
TRBJ1-2 | TRBV9 | DSSGGQGSSYGYT
TRBJ2-1 | TRBV5-1 | ASSLGSSYNEQF
TRBJ1-6 | TRBV20-1 | SASRRGIYNSPLH
TRBJ1-1 | TRBV5-1 | ASSSTRQGALNTEAF
TRBJ2-7 | TRBV28 | ASSLASLGSYEQY
TRBJ2-7 | TRBV7-9 | ASSSGTGVNEQY
TRBJ1-1 | TRBV12-3/TRBV12-4 | ASSLDGGYGTEAF
TRBJ1-6 | TRBV28 | ASSFRYRQGGSAPLH
TRBJ2-5 | TRBV6-5 | ASSYRGQGYQETQY
TRBJ1-1 | TRBV20-1 | SARDGAANTEAF
TRBJ2-6 | TRBV7-9 | ASSPIREQNPSGANVLT
TRBJ2-7 | TRBV10-3 | AISESAGLDYEQY
TRBJ2-1 | TRBV7-9 | ASSSWTSGKDNEQF
TRBJ2-7 | TRBV18 | ASSAGTGQVVGEQY
TRBJ2-3 | TRBV5-1 | ASSLGQDTQY
TRBJ2-1 | TRBV6-1 | ASSKPSRLAGGLNLYNEQF
TRBJ2-3 | TRBV20-1 | SAGQENVGDTQY
TRBJ1-4 | TRBV12-3/TRBV12-4 | ASRHGTAGGLF
TRBJ2-3 | TRBV4-3 | ASSQGTSGYSTDTQY
TRBJ1-5 | TRBV19 | ASSIGTSDQPQH
TRBJ2-3 | TRBV3-1 | ASSQDRLAGGRADTQY
TRBJ2-7 | TRBV6-2/TRBV6-3 | ASSSGTAGVYEQY
TRBJ2-3 | TRBV6-5 | ASSYHARWNTDTQY
TRBJ1-1 | TRBV18 | ASSPSGIVPTEAF
TRBJ2-2 | TRBV9 | ASSGLAGGANTGELF
TRBJ1-1 | TRBV11-2 | ASSLGWTEAF
TRBJ1-2 | TRBV24-1 | ATSDQGQGAEGYT
TRBJ2-7 | TRBV5-1 | ASSRGQGRGFYEQY
TRBJ2-5 | TRBV5-1 | ASSATGFETQY
TRBJ2-7 | TRBV7-2 | ASSPRKGTYEQY
TRBJ1-2 | TRBV24-1 | ATTGQGLKMGYGYT
TRBJ2-3 | TRBV7-2 | ASSLGTSGSSTDTQY
TRBJ1-1 | TRBV3-1 | ASSPRDARWTEAF
TRBJ2-7 | TRBV6-5 | ASTGAPSYEQY
TRBJ2-2 | TRBV6-5 | ASTDWAGGDTGELF
TRBJ2-1 | TRBV4-3 | ASSQSLLLHNEQF